This T cell receptor (beta chain) was profiled in a study of CD8 T cells in ankylosing spondylitis. This clonotype occurred a few times. V was pared by 5 bases and J by 4 bases, with 12 bases between. CDR1 is MNHEY, CDR2 SMNVEV, per germline (reference sequence). The CDR3 sequence is 14 residues long. Each CDR3 protein gets one entry after TCRdb re-called the 5' RACE reads with MiXCR. This sample has 380,000 or so distinct CDR3 sequences, with 20% found just once. The J gene is TRBJ2-1, the V gene TRBV27; possibly TRBD2 for D (6 bases). The sequence came from a male donor with ankylosing spondylitis or in good health (not recorded which). The sample was blood, either unsorted or a sorted T cell fraction (not recorded which). The CDR3 DNA reads as TGTGCCAGCAGTGCCACGGGACTGTACAATGAGCAGTTCTTC. Translation: CASSATGLYNEQFF.